Given below is one T cell receptor (beta chain) in context. Its target is not known. The data were obtained in a study of OX40 agonist ivuxolimab in advanced cancers. About the study: The dose-escalation cohort was about 80% male, with a mean age of approximately 62 years, ranging roughly 23 to 90. Three partial responders included one hepatocellular carcinoma patient and two cutaneous melanoma patients.

Sequenced by immunoSEQ multiplex PCR; TCRdb stores in-frame clones only, minus some. The sample comprises tens of thousands of clones, about 92% of which are singletons, and 3% to 4% rests with the top ten. Study outcomes and limitations: The average count of expanded clones was higher among CD8+ T cells than among CD4+. Normalized T-cell clonal expansion was also low in some nonresponders.

The CDR3 runs to 15 residues. Between the trimmed V and J ends, which lost 3 bases and 1 base, there was a span of 14 bases. CDR1 and CDR2 (germline): SQVTM, ANQGSEA. J is TRBJ2-3 and V is TRBV29-1; D tentatively fits TRBD1 or TRBD2 (5 bases each). The sample was CD4+ or CD8+ T cells sorted from blood, taken in a trial of the OX40 agonist ivuxolimab. The clonotype was recovered from an adult with an advanced solid tumor such as melanoma, head and neck, liver or kidney cancer. The CDR3: CSVDGGLHGTDTQYF. Here the CDR3 DNA reads TGCAGCGTTGATGGGGGATTGCACGGCACAGATACGCAGTATTTT.